These 8 T cell receptor beta chains came from one sample sequenced in a study of cytomegalovirus exposure and HLA in healthy donors. Here immunoSEQ multiplex PCR was the method, and the copy in TCRdb shows in-frame clones only, minus some. The top ten clones hold around 5.4% of a sample with some 210,000 clones, less than 85% of them seen once. Sequences were obtained from PBMCs. The receptor set was obtained from a woman younger than 30 in good health and CMV-seronegative.

This rearrangement joins TRBV9 to TRBJ2-5; perhaps TRBD2 as D (6 bases). The CDR3 contains 15 residues. V was pared by 0 bases and J by 3 bases, with 12 bases between. The V gene's germline CDR1 is SGDLS and CDR2 YYNGEE. The CDR3 DNA reads as TGTGCCAGCAGCGTAGAGGGACTCTCCGAAGAGACCCAGTACTTC. Protein: CASSVEGLSEETQYF.

This clone was detected a few times. The rearrangement links TRBV19 to TRBJ2-7; 10 nucleotides line up with TRBD2. This CDR3 contains 15 residues. The V and J ends lost 5 bases and 2 bases, in that order; junction bases with no gene match: 6. Germline assignment: CDR1 LNHDA and CDR2 SQIVND (reference sequence). This CDR3 is CASSFRTSGPYEQYF. The CDR3 DNA is TGTGCCAGTAGTTTTCGGACTAGCGGACCCTACGAGCAGTACTTC. The whole variable domain, remainder taken from reference TRBV19 and TRBJ2-7, is DGGITQSPKYLFRKEGQNVTLSCEQNLNHDAMYWYRQDPGQGLRLIYYSQIVNDFQKGDIAEGYSVSREKKESFPLTVTSAQKNPTAFYLCASSFRTSGPYEQYFGPGTRLTVT.

This clone was seen ten or more times. The chain employs TRBV11-2 and TRBJ2-7; a weak D match, TRBD2 (6 bases). Per the germline V gene, CDR1 is SGHAT and CDR2 is FQNNGV. V was trimmed by 4 bases and J by 2 bases, leaving 9 bases between them. The CDR3 is 13 amino acids. The CDR3 region is CASSSGGAYEQYF. CDR3 coding DNA: TGTGCCAGCAGCTCCGGCGGGGCCTACGAGCAGTACTTC.

The rearrangement joins TRBV5-4 to TRBJ2-1; 9 positions match TRBD2. The CDR3 covers 17 residues. Germline CDR1 reads SGHNT; CDR2 reads YYREEE (reference sequence). After removal of 0 bases from V and 5 bases from J, the junction contained 9 bases not matched to a gene. This chain's CDR3 is CASSLDLRREGNNEQFF. The DNA for the CDR3 is TGTGCCAGCAGCTTGGATCTGAGGCGGGAGGGAAACAATGAGCAGTTCTTC.

This sequence joins TRBV6-4 and TRBJ1-2, with 9 bases matching TRBD1. This CDR3 is built from 12 residues. V gave up 0 bases and J gave up 11 bases; unmatched junction bases: 1. The germline gives CDR1 MRHNA, CDR2 SNTAGT. CDR3 bases: TGTGCCAGCAGTGACTCACAGGGGGCATACACCTTC. Its translation: CASSDSQGAYTF.

CDR3 loop: CASSFGTGRGNTEAFF. The CDR3 DNA reads TGTGCCAGCAGCTTTGGGACCGGCCGGGGGAACACTGAAGCTTTCTTT. The genes are TRBV5-6 and TRBJ1-1; D perhaps matches TRBD1 (5 bases). The V and J ends lost 2 bases and 1 base respectively, with 15 bases between them. Germline CDR1 is SGHDT and CDR2 is YYEEEE. This CDR3 has 16 amino acids.

The table lists this clone with a few counts. This chain links TRBV4-1 with TRBJ1-1; D remains ambiguous. Germline assignment: CDR1 MGHRA and CDR2 YSYEKL. This CDR3 has 16 amino acids. Trimming removed 1 base from V and 2 bases from J, with 14 bases in between. In nucleotides, the CDR3 is TGCGCCAGCAGCCAAGCTCCATGGGGAGCTAACACTGAAGCTTTCTTT. This gives the protein CASSQAPWGANTEAFF.

The chain employs TRBV5-6 and TRBJ1-2; D unresolved. The length of the CDR3 is 13 residues. Deletions cut 4 bases from V and 4 bases from J, with 11 bases between. CDR1 is SGHDT, CDR2 YYEEEE, per germline. The chain's CDR3 is CASSGSWGYGYTF. The CDR3 DNA reads TGTGCCAGCAGCGGGTCCTGGGGCTATGGCTACACCTTC.